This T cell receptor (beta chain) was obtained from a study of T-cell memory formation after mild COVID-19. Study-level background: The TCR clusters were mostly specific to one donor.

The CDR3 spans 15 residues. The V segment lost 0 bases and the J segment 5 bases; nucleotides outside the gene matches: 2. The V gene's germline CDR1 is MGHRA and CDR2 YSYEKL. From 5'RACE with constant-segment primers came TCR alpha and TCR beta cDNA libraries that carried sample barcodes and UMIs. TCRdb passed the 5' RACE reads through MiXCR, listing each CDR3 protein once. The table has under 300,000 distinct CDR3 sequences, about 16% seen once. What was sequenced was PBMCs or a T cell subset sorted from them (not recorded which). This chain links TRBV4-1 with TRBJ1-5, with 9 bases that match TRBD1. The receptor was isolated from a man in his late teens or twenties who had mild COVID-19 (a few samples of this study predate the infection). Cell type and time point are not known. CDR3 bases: TGCGCCAGCAGCCAAGAGGGACAGGGAGATCAGCCCCAGCATTTT. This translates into CASSQEGQGDQPQHF.